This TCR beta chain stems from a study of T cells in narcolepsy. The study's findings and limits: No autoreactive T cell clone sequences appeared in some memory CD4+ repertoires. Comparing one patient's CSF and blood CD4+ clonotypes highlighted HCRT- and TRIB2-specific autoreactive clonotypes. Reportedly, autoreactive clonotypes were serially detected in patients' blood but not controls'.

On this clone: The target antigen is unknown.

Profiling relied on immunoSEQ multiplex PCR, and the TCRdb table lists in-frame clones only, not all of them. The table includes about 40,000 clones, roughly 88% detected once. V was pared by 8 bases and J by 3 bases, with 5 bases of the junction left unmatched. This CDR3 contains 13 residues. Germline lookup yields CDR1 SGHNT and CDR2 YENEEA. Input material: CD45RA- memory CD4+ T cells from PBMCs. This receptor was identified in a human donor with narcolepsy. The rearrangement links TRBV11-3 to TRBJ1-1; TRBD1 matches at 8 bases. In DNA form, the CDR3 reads TGTGCCAGCGGCCAGGGGGCGGACACTGAAGCTTTCTTT. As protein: CASGQGADTEAFF.